This T cell receptor beta chain was captured by sequencing in a study of cytomegalovirus exposure and HLA in healthy donors. It was with 60 Vbeta and 13 Jbeta primers that the PCR ran. Profiled with immunoSEQ multiplex PCR; TCRdb holds only in-frame clones, not every one. The data contain about 160,000 clones, around four fifths of them seen just once; the ten biggest clones take up about 2.1%. Germline loops: CDR1 LNHDA, CDR2 SQIVND (reference sequence). The trim removed 8 bases at V and 8 bases at J, leaving 8 bases unmatched. The CDR3 extends over 15 amino acids. The chain couples TRBV19 to TRBJ2-1; 14 bases map to TRBD2. Sequenced: PBMCs. This TCR was recovered from a female donor in good health and CMV-seronegative. Here the CDR3 reads CASWPGLAGDDEQFF. CDR3 in DNA: TGTGCCAGTTGGCCGGGACTAGCGGGAGACGATGAGCAGTTCTTC. The full variable domain, with the rest looked up from reference TRBV19 and TRBJ2-1, is DGGITQSPKYLFRKEGQNVTLSCEQNLNHDAMYWYRQDPGQGLRLIYYSQIVNDFQKGDIAEGYSVSREKKESFPLTVTSAQKNPTAFYLCASWPGLAGDDEQFFGPGTRLTVL.